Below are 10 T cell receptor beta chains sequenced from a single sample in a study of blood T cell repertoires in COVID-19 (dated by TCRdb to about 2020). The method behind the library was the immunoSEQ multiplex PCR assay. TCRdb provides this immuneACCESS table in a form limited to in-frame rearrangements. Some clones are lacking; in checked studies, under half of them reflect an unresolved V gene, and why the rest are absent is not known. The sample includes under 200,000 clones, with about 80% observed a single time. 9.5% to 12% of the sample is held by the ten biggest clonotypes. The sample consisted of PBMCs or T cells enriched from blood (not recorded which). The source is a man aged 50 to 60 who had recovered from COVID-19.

The CDR3 DNA reads TGTGCCAGCTCTCTGGGGGGGCCCGGAAACACCATATATTTT. Its protein is CASSLGGPGNTIYF. The chain carries TRBV7-3 and TRBJ1-3; maybe TRBD1 (6 bases). The V and J ends lost 8 bases and 4 bases respectively, with 15 bases between them. In germline, CDR1 is SGHTA, CDR2 FQGTGA. The CDR3 totals 14 residues.

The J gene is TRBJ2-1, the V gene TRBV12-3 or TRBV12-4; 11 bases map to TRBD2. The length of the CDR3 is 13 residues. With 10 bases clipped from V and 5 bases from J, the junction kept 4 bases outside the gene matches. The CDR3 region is CAIRLAGNNEQFF. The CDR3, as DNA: TGTGCCATCCGACTAGCGGGGAACAATGAGCAGTTCTTC.

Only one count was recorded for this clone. In DNA, the CDR3 is TGTGCCAGCTCACCCGAATTGACAGCGAACACTGAAGCTTTCTTT. Its translation is CASSPELTANTEAFF. The chain couples TRBV18 to TRBJ1-1; tentatively, D is TRBD1 (5 bases). CDR1 KGHSH and CDR2 LQKENI come from the germline V gene. Deletions cut 3 bases from V and 1 base from J, with 12 bases between. The CDR3 spans 15 residues.

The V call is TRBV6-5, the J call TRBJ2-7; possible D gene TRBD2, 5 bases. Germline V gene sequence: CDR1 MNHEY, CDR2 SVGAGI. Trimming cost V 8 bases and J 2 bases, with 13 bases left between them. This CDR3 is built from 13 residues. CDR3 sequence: CASVRGSPYEQYF. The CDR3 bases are TGTGCCAGCGTTCGGGGTTCTCCCTACGAGCAGTACTTC.

This chain's CDR3 is CASSQGPGTSDYYEQYF. CDR3 nucleotides: TGTGCCAGCAGCCAAGGACCCGGGACTAGCGATTACTACGAGCAGTACTTC. The genes are TRBV4-2 and TRBJ2-7, with 10 bases lining up with TRBD2. V was pared by 1 base and J by 3 bases, with 9 bases of the junction left unmatched. The CDR3 has 17 amino acids. Germline CDR1 is LGHNA and CDR2 is YNFKEQ.

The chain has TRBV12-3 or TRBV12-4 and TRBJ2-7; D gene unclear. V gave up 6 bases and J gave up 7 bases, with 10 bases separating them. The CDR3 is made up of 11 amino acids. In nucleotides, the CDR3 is TGTGCCAGCAGCCCAGGTGAGGAGCAGTACTTC. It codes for CASSPGEEQYF.

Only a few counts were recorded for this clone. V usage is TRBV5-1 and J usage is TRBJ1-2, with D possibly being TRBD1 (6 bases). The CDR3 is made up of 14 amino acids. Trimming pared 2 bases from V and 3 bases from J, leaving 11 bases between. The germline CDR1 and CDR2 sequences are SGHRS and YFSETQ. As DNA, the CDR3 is TGCGCCAGCAGCTTCAGGGGATTGGACTATGGCTACACCTTC. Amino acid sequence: CASSFRGLDYGYTF.

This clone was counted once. CDR3 sequence (DNA): TGTGCCAGCAGTGAGTGGGGCAGGGGATCCGGCACTGAAGCTTTCTTT. Translated, it gives CASSEWGRGSGTEAFF. The chain couples TRBV6-1 to TRBJ1-1; D possibly corresponds to TRBD1 (6 bases). This CDR3 spans 16 amino acids. Germline V lookup: CDR1 MNHNS, CDR2 SASEGT. The V end was cut by 3 bases, the J end by 4 bases, with 18 bases between.

CDR3 in amino acids: CASSTGTGSYGYTF. DNA for the CDR3: TGTGCCAGCAGCACCGGGACAGGGAGCTATGGCTACACCTTC. This chain links TRBV11-1 with TRBJ1-2, with TRBD1 matching over 9 bases. Germline lookup yields CDR1 SGHAT and CDR2 FQDESV (reference sequence). The trim removed 5 bases at V and 4 bases at J, leaving 5 bases unmatched. The CDR3 is 14 residues long.

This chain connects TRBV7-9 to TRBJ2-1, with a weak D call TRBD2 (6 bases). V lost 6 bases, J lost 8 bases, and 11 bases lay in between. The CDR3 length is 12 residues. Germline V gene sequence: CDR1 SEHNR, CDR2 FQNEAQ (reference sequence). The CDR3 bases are TGTGCCAGCAGTCGGTCGGGGGATGAGCAGTTCTTC. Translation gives CASSRSGDEQFF.